This T cell receptor beta chain was retrieved from a study of cytomegalovirus exposure and HLA in healthy donors. The PCR had 60 Vbeta and 13 Jbeta primers. This table comes from immunoSEQ multiplex PCR, and its TCRdb copy is limited to in-frame clones, with some not included. The sample contains roughly 160,000 clones, 85% of which appear only once. V gave up 4 bases and J gave up 4 bases; unmatched junction bases: 8. Germline V CDR1 and CDR2: MDHEN, SYDVKM. The CDR3 runs to 15 residues. The specimen was PBMCs. The chain uses TRBV28 and TRBJ2-7; 9 positions match TRBD2. The TCR originated in a boy under 10 years old in good health and CMV-seronegative. The chain's CDR3 is CASSYPSGARYEQYF. The CDR3 DNA reads TGTGCCAGCAGTTACCCTAGCGGGGCCCGGTACGAGCAGTACTTC.